The 5 T cell receptor beta chains below were found in one sample sequenced in a study of beta chain bispecific antibodies for T cell cancers. Overall study results and limits: Most targeted TRBV signal came from the leukemia cell line cells, not normal T cells.

T cells were expanded from blood mononuclear cells for around three days with anti-CD3 OKT3 or CD3/CD28 beads. MiXCR, run by TCRdb on the 5' RACE reads, gives a single entry per CDR3 protein. This sample has about 9,600 distinct CDR3 sequences, with 2.2% found just once. These receptors have no identified antigens. Sequencing used T cells from a healthy donor cultured with Jurkat leukemia cells, obtained from a culture containing an anti-CD19 bispecific antibody. The receptors come from a human donor in good health. Some clones in this sample may be carry-over from other donors' samples.

At least ten counts were recorded for this clonotype. The chain is built from TRBV6-5 and TRBJ2-7, with 7 bases fitting TRBD2. Germline V lookup: CDR1 MNHEY, CDR2 SVGAGI. The CDR3 sequence is 12 residues long. Trimming took 5 bases from V and 6 from J; bases not matched to a gene: 4. In DNA, the CDR3 is TGTGCCAGCAGTCCCTGGGGGGGCGAGCAGTACTTC. Protein product: CASSPWGGEQYF.

At least ten counts were recorded for this clonotype. This rearrangement joins TRBV29-1 to TRBJ2-1; D gene ambiguous. CDR1 is SQVTM and CDR2 is ANQGSEA in the germline V gene. The CDR3 consists of 10 residues. Trimming shortened V by 6 bases and J by 5 bases, and 5 bases separated the two germline ends. CDR3 sequence reads: CSVEDNEQFF. The CDR3 DNA reads as TGCAGCGTCGAGGACAATGAGCAGTTCTTC.

This clonotype has at least ten counts. The chain joins TRBV27 to TRBJ2-7, with 7 bases matching TRBD1. Germline V gene lookup returns CDR1 MNHEY and CDR2 SMNVEV (reference sequence). This CDR3 spans 14 amino acids. The J segment lost 6 bases and the V segment lost 3 bases, leaving 8 bases of the junction unmatched. The CDR3 DNA follows: TGTGCCAGCAGTTTCGGGGCAGGGGGATTCGAGCAGTACTTC. This encodes CASSFGAGGFEQYF.

This clonotype was seen at least ten times. The chain has TRBV3-1 and TRBJ2-7, with a tentative D call TRBD2 (5 bases). Trimming stripped 1 base from V and 4 bases from J, with 5 bases between. The V gene's germline CDR1 is LGHDT and CDR2 YNNKEL (reference sequence). The CDR3 runs 12 residues. CDR3 loop: CASSQGGYEQYF. Here the CDR3 DNA reads TGTGCCAGCAGCCAAGGAGGGTACGAGCAGTACTTC.

This clonotype was seen repeatedly, ten times or more. The V gene is TRBV16, the J gene TRBJ1-1; unclear D gene. The CDR3 length is 14 residues. The germline V gene encodes CDR1 KGHSY and CDR2 FQNENV. Trimming left V 4 bases short and J 4 bases short, with 13 bases between. The DNA of the CDR3 is TGTGCCAGCAGCCCTAGTGGGGTGTTCACTGAAGCTTTCTTT. It codes for CASSPSGVFTEAFF. Drawing the rest from reference TRBV16 and TRBJ1-1, the complete variable domain is GEEVAQTPKHLVRGEGQKAKLYCAPIKGHSYVFWYQQVLKNEFKFLISFQNENVFDETGMPKERFSAKCLPNSPCSLEIQATKLEDSAVYFCASSPSGVFTEAFFGQGTRLTVV.